This T cell receptor beta chain was documented in a study of radiotherapy plus CTLA-4 blockade in lung cancer. Study outcomes and limitations: Response was reportedly best predicted by early blood T cell clone dynamics, with interferon-beta.

About this clone: What it binds is unknown.

Using immunoSEQ multiplex PCR, the repertoire was profiled, and TCRdb retains in-frame clones only, with some absent. The sample holds roughly 85,000 clones, around 84% seen once. The source is a human donor with non-small cell lung cancer that progressed on radiotherapy plus ipilimumab. The starting material was peripheral blood, obtained from a patient treated with radiotherapy plus ipilimumab.

CDR3 in amino acids: CASSASGTGFGSTF. In nucleotides, the CDR3 is TGTGCCAGCAGCGCCTCCGGGACAGGTTTCGGGTCCACCTTC. This rearrangement joins TRBV7-9 to TRBJ1-2; TRBD1 agrees at 8 bases. After removal of 5 bases from V and 13 bases from J, the junction contained 15 bases not matched to a gene. The CDR3 length is 14 residues. CDR1 and CDR2 (germline): SEHNR, FQNEAQ (reference sequence).